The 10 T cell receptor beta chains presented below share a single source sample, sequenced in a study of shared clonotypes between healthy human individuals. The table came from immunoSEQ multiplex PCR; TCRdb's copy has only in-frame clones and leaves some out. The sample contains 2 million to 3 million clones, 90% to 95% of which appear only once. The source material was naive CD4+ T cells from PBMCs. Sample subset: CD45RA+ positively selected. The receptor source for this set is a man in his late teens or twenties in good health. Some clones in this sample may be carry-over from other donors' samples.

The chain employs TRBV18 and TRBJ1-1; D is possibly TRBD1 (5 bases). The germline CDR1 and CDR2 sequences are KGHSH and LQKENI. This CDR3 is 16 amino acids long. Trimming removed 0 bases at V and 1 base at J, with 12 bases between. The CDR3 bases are TGTGCCAGCTCACCACCTTTAGGCGGGGGGAACACTGAAGCTTTCTTT. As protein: CASSPPLGGGNTEAFF.

The CDR3 DNA reads as TGTGCCAGCAGCCCCGTTCGGGGACTAGAGCAGTTCTTC. The encoded protein is CASSPVRGLEQFF. The chain employs TRBV28 and TRBJ2-1; TRBD2 matches at 7 bases. The CDR3 is made up of 13 amino acids. CDR1 and CDR2 (germline): MDHEN, SYDVKM. The V segment lost 6 bases and the J segment 10 bases; nucleotides outside the gene matches: 9.

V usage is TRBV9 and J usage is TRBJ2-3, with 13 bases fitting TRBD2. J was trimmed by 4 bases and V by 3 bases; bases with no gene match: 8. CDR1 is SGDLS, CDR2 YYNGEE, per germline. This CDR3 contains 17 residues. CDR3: CASSEYPTSGRADTQYF. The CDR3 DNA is TGTGCCAGCAGCGAGTACCCAACTAGCGGGAGGGCAGATACGCAGTATTTT.

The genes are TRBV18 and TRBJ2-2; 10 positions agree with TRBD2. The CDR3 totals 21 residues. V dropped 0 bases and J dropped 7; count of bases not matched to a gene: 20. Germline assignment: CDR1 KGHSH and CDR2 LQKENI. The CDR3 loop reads CASSPPYGGGSLAGSIGELFF. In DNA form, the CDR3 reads TGTGCCAGCTCACCACCGTACGGAGGGGGCTCACTAGCGGGATCGATCGGGGAGCTGTTTTTT. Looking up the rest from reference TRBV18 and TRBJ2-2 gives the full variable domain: NAGVMQNPRHLVRRRGQEARLRCSPMKGHSHVYWYRQLPEEGLKFMVYLQKENIIDESGMPKERFSAEFPKEGPSILRIQQVVRGDSAAYFCASSPPYGGGSLAGSIGELFFGEGSRLTVL.

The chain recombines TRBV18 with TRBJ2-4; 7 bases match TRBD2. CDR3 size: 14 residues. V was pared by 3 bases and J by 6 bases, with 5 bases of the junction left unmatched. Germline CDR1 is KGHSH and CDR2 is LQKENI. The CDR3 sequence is CASSPGRDGNIQYF. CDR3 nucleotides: TGTGCCAGCTCACCGGGGAGGGATGGAAACATTCAGTACTTC.

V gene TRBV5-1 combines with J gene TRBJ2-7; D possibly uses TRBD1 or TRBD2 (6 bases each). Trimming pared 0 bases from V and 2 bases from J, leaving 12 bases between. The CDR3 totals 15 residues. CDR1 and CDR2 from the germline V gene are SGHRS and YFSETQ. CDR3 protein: CASSLGGAEPYEQYF. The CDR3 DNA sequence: TGCGCCAGCAGCTTGGGGGGGGCGGAGCCCTACGAGCAGTACTTC.

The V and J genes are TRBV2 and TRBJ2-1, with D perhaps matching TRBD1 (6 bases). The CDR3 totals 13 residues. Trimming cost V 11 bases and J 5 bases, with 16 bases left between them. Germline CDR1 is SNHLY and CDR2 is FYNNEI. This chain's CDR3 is CAGSTGQDNEQFF. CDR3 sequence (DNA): TGTGCCGGTTCTACAGGGCAGGACAATGAGCAGTTCTTC.

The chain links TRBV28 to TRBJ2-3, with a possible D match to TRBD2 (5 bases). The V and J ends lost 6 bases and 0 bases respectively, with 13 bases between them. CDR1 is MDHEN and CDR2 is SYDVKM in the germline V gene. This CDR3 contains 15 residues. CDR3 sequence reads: CASRRGQPSTDTQYF. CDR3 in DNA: TGTGCCAGCAGAAGAGGGCAGCCAAGCACAGATACGCAGTATTTT.

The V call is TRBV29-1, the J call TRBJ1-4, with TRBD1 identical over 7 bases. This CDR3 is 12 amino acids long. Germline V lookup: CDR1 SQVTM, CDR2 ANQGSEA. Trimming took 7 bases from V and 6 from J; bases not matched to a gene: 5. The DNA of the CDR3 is TGCAGCGCGGGACAGCCCTATGAAAAACTGTTTTTT. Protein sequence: CSAGQPYEKLFF.

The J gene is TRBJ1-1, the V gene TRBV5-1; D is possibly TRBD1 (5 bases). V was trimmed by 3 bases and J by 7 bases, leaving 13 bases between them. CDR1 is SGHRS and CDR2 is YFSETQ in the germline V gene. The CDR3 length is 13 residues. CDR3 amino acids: CASSSQGSGEAFF. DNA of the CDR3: TGCGCCAGCAGCTCTCAGGGTTCGGGTGAAGCTTTCTTT.